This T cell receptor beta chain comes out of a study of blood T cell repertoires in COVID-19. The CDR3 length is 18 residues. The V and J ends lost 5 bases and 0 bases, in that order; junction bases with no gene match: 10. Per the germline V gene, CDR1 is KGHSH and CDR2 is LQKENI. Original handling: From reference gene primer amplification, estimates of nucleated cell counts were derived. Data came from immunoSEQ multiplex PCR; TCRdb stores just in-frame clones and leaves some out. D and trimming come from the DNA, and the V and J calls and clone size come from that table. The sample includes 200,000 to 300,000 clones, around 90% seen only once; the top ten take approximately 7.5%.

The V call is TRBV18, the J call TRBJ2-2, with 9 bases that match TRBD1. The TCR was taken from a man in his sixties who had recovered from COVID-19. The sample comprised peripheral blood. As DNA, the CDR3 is TGTGCCAGCTCAATCGGGACAGGGTACCGTGCGAACACCGGGGAGCTGTTTTTT. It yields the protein CASSIGTGYRANTGELFF.